This section outlines one T cell receptor (beta chain) sequence together with its context. The sample holds one count of this clone. The clone's antigen remains unknown. No quality values exist for individual bases; no much larger clone is one base distant. Library creation used the immunoSEQ multiplex PCR assay. As for how the authors treated the data: To diagnose cytomegalovirus status from the catalog of TCR beta chain sequences, a statistical classification framework was built. Imported from immuneACCESS, the table was reduced by TCRdb to in-frame sequences with V and J called. These copies leave out some clones; in studies compared against another copy, an unresolved V gene accounts for under half, and the cause of the remainder is not known. The V and J calls and clone size were taken over from that table, and D and trimming were inferred from the DNA. Present in this sample are about 270,000 clones, 70% to 90% of which were seen just once. The ten largest account for about 1% of the sample.

V is cut by 4 bases and J by 6 bases, and the space between the germline ends is 24 bases. CDR1 and CDR2 are read off the germline V gene (reference sequence) as GTSNPN and SVGIG. Spanning cysteine to phenylalanine, the CDR3 consists of 17 amino acids. Just CDR3 DNA is preserved here, 51 bases in frame from base 1. These data originate in a study of cytomegalovirus exposure and HLA in healthy donors (dated by TCRdb to between 2016 and 2019). At the level of the whole study: A later analysis indicated that the 100 to 150 validation repertoires were generated on the platform also employed for the approximately 700 repertoires of the first cohort. Besides the first cohort of approximately 670 subjects, a separate validation cohort made up of 120 different subjects was used. The study aimed to test whether signatures of past pathogen exposure could be identified by cataloging public T cell receptors. To predict cytomegalovirus infection status, the study brought together high-throughput TCR immunosequencing, statistical association of individual TCRs with disease status, and machine learning.

The study at large found these results: Three of the identified cytomegalovirus-associated TCR beta chains were confirmed in vitro to be specific for cytomegalovirus antigens. In a later analysis, TCRs clustered in the first cohort were found to also tend to co-occur in the 130 or so validation repertoires, with around 94% of cluster scores above 0. According to the authors, the approach could potentially be generalized to other disease states and immunological phenotypes. The classifier was reported to diagnose cytomegalovirus status with high specificity and sensitivity in both the original cohort and the validation cohort. All 120 or so repertoires were used to score co-occurrence in the validation cohort in a later analysis, because that analysis had no HLA typing for the cohort. Across donors, most TCR sequences were observed very rarely, whereas some public TCRs were present in many individuals. A total of roughly 160 TCR beta chains were listed by the study as associated with cytomegalovirus.

The donors were included in the validation cohort of around 120 subjects, a group kept apart from the roughly 730-subject first cohort. Sequenced input: PBMCs. The clonotype originates from a woman in her late teens or twenties in good health and CMV-seronegative. This sequence uses TRBV30 and TRBJ1-4; possibly the D gene is TRBD1, per 6 matching bases. The CDR3 amino acid sequence is: CAWTSSYSSGVDEKLFF. The sequenced DNA: TGTGCCTGGACTAGTAGCTACAGTTCAGGGGTGGATGAAAAACTGTTTTTT.